Listed here are 21 T cell receptor beta chains from one sample, sequenced in a study of regulatory T cells in long-lasting Graves disease. Assembly of TCR beta libraries relied on iRepertoire HTBI primers together with Arm-PCR of CDR3 regions. TCRdb used MiXCR to reprocess the multiplex PCR reads, holding one entry per CDR3 protein. The sample consists of around 250,000 distinct CDR3 sequences, 15% to 20% of them appearing once. Time point of the sample: newly diagnosed GD, antithyroid drugs for less than 3 months. PBMC RNA was the source of the TCR library. These same records also appear under a second study, on T cells in Graves' hyperthyroidism and ophthalmopathy.

The sequences come from peripheral blood mononuclear cells (PBMCs), collected at new diagnosis, from a patient treated with antithyroid drugs. The source is a young woman with Graves disease.

This clonotype has a count of ten or more. The chain employs TRBV4-2 and TRBJ2-2, with D perhaps being TRBD1 or TRBD2 (5 bases each). This CDR3 has 15 amino acids. The V and J ends lost 2 bases and 0 bases respectively, with 7 bases between them. Germline-derived CDR1 and CDR2 are LGHNA and YNFKEQ. CDR3 DNA sequence: TGTGCCAGCAGCCAAAGGGACGCGAACACCGGGGAGCTGTTTTTT. This gives the protein CASSQRDANTGELFF.

This clonotype occurred many times. The chain uses TRBV3-1 and TRBJ1-6, with a tentative D call TRBD1 (5 bases). The V and J ends lost 4 bases and 13 bases respectively, with 20 bases between them. In germline, CDR1 is LGHDT, CDR2 YNNKEL (reference sequence). This CDR3 comprises 15 residues. Here the CDR3 reads CASSLQALTDRPLHF. CDR3 nucleotides: TGTGCCAGCAGCCTACAGGCTCTGACCGACCGGCCCCTCCACTTT.

This clonotype was counted ten times or more. The chain carries TRBV18 and TRBJ1-1; TRBD1 matches 8 bases. V lost 5 bases, J lost 4 bases, and 0 bases stayed unmatched. Germline V CDR1 and CDR2: KGHSH, LQKENI. The CDR3 runs 12 residues. The CDR3, as DNA: TGTGCCAGCTCAGACAGGGGCACTGAAGCTTTCTTT. Translating it yields CASSDRGTEAFF.

This clonotype was detected many times. The gene calls are TRBV4-1 and TRBJ1-1, with 9 nucleotides matching TRBD1. Trimming cost V 4 bases and J 4 bases; bases outside gene matches: 7. The CDR3 extends over 15 amino acids. In germline, CDR1 is MGHRA, CDR2 YSYEKL. The CDR3 here is CASSPEGDRVTEAFF. Here the CDR3 DNA reads TGCGCCAGCAGCCCGGAAGGGGACAGGGTCACTGAAGCTTTCTTT.

This clonotype was seen ten or more times. The V and J genes are TRBV4-1 and TRBJ1-2, with D possibly matching TRBD1 (5 bases). The CDR3 runs to 15 residues. Germline CDR1 reads MGHRA; CDR2 reads YSYEKL. V was trimmed by 2 bases and J by 5 bases, leaving 15 bases between them. The CDR3, as DNA: TGCGCCAGCAGCCAACATCCCAGGGTTGGGTATGGCTACACCTTC. This gives the protein CASSQHPRVGYGYTF.

The table lists this clonotype with many counts. J is TRBJ2-3 and V is TRBV9, with 7 positions matching TRBD1. Looked up from germline, CDR1 is SGDLS and CDR2 is YYNGEE. The CDR3 length is 13 residues. V trimming: 3 bases; J trimming: 4 bases; junction bases outside the gene matches: 2. This CDR3 reads CASSDGTADTQYF. The CDR3, as DNA: TGTGCCAGCAGCGACGGGACAGCAGATACGCAGTATTTT. The full variable domain, with the rest looked up from reference TRBV9 and TRBJ2-3, is DSGVTQTPKHLITATGQRVTLRCSPRSGDLSVYWYQQSLDQGLQFLIQYYNGEERAKGNILERFSAQQFPDLHSELNLSSLELGDSALYFCASSDGTADTQYFGPGTRLTVL.

Only a few counts were recorded for this clonotype. J is TRBJ2-7 and V is TRBV9, with D possibly being TRBD1 (6 bases). V was clipped by 0 bases and J by 2 bases, with 12 bases between them. CDR1 is SGDLS, CDR2 YYNGEE, per germline. The length of the CDR3 is 15 residues. The CDR3 region is CASSVGTAPTYEQYF. The CDR3 DNA reads as TGTGCCAGCAGCGTAGGGACAGCGCCAACCTACGAGCAGTACTTC.

This clonotype showed up many times. The genes are TRBV3-1 and TRBJ2-3; 12 bases fit TRBD2. This CDR3 contains 16 residues. Per germline, CDR1 LGHDT and CDR2 YNNKEL (reference sequence). The ends lost 4 bases at V and 5 bases at J; junction bases unmatched: 7. The CDR3: CASSRKTSGGGDTQYF. Here the CDR3 DNA reads TGTGCCAGCAGCCGAAAGACTAGCGGGGGAGGAGATACGCAGTATTTT.

This clonotype appeared once. A much larger clone lies one base from this, so it may be a read error. This chain joins TRBV6-1 and TRBJ2-5; D uncertain. There are 14 residues in the CDR3. Trimming pared 3 bases from V and 2 bases from J, leaving 10 bases between. The germline CDR1 and CDR2 sequences are MNHNS and SASEGT. This chain's CDR3 is CASSESPSQETQYF. CDR3 bases: TGTGCCAGCAGTGAGTCGCCTTCTCAAGAGACCCAGTACTTC.

The J gene is TRBJ2-7, the V gene TRBV7-3; D is perhaps TRBD1 (5 bases). Germline CDR1 reads SGHTA; CDR2 reads FQGTGA. The CDR3 has 13 amino acids. V dropped 5 bases and J dropped 1 base, with 9 bases sitting between them. CDR3 in amino acids: CASSIGDSYEQYF. In DNA form, the CDR3 reads TGTGCCAGCAGCATAGGGGATTCCTACGAGCAGTACTTC.

This clonotype has only one observation. No conserved phenylalanine or tryptophan ends this CDR3, so it is likely a read error. V gene TRBV10-2 combines with J gene TRBJ2-7; D possibly corresponds to TRBD2 (5 bases). The CDR3 contains 13 residues. The V gene lost 10 bases and the J gene lost 3 bases, with 16 bases spanning the gap. The germline CDR1 and CDR2 sequences are WSHSY and SAAADI. The CDR3 region is CATFTGKRYEQYY. CDR3 nucleotide sequence: TGCGCCACTTTCACCGGGAAACGCTACGAGCAGTACTAC.

The sample holds many counts of this clonotype. The rearrangement uses TRBV6-1 and TRBJ2-5; D is possibly TRBD1 (7 bases). The germline V gene encodes CDR1 MNHNS and CDR2 SASEGT. The CDR3 is made up of 16 amino acids. V was pared by 10 bases and J by 4 bases, with 25 bases between. In nucleotides, the CDR3 is TGTGCCACGACACAACAGGGGACTCTAGTAGGAGAGACCCAGTACTTC. Protein: CATTQQGTLVGETQYF.

The sample holds many counts of this clonotype. The chain recombines TRBV10-2 with TRBJ1-4; TRBD1 aligns across 7 bases. This CDR3 is 15 amino acids long. Looked up from germline, CDR1 is WSHSY and CDR2 is SAAADI. The V and J ends lost 6 bases and 4 bases, in that order; junction bases with no gene match: 8. CDR3 coding DNA: TGCGCCAGCAGCAACCGGGACAGCAATAATGAAAAACTGTTTTTT. It encodes CASSNRDSNNEKLFF.

This clonotype was counted at least ten times. The junction does not match germline at one end; this may be a read error. The V and J genes are TRBV7-9 and TRBJ1-1; TRBD1 aligns across 8 bases. The CDR3 is 15 amino acids. The germline gives CDR1 SEHNR, CDR2 FQNEAQ (reference sequence). The CDR3 region is CASSLGQGADTEAFF. CDR3 coding DNA: TGTGCCAGCAGCTTAGGGCAGGGGGCGGACACTGAAGCTTTCTTC.

This clonotype was detected a few times. The missing conserved phenylalanine or tryptophan at the end of this CDR3 makes a read error likely. This rearrangement joins TRBV7-3 to TRBJ2-2; the D gene is possibly TRBD1 (6 bases). This CDR3 region has 14 residues. From germline, CDR1 is SGHTA and CDR2 FQGTGA. Between the trimmed V and J ends, which lost 5 bases and 1 base, there was a span of 8 bases. Here the CDR3 reads CASSLRGNTGELFS. CDR3 sequence (DNA): TGTGCCAGCAGCCTCAGGGGGAACACCGGGGAGCTGTTTTCT.

Many counts were recorded for this clonotype. The chain employs TRBV19 and TRBJ1-6; possibly TRBD1 for D (5 bases). Looked up from germline, CDR1 is LNHDA and CDR2 is SQIVND (reference sequence). V dropped 5 bases and J dropped 8 bases, with 7 bases sitting between them. The CDR3 is 12 residues long. In DNA form, the CDR3 reads TGTGCCAGTAGTTCCAGGGATTCACCCCTCCACTTT. Its translation is CASSSRDSPLHF.

This clonotype was counted only a few times. V gene TRBV6-5 combines with J gene TRBJ1-3, with 7 nucleotides matching TRBD1. The ends lost 2 bases at V and 0 bases at J; junction bases unmatched: 7. CDR1 MNHEY and CDR2 SVGAGI come from the germline V gene. This CDR3 has 17 residues. The CDR3 loop is CASSYTVQGSSGNTIYF. For the CDR3, the DNA is TGTGCCAGCAGTTACACGGTACAGGGGAGCTCTGGAAACACCATATATTTT.

This clonotype was recorded many times. V usage is TRBV7-9 and J usage is TRBJ1-2; a weak D match, TRBD1 (5 bases). The CDR3 has 13 amino acids. Germline loops: CDR1 SEHNR, CDR2 FQNEAQ (reference sequence). The V end was cut by 5 bases, the J end by 1 base, with 8 bases between. The CDR3 nucleotides read TGTGCCAGCAGCGCGCAGGGTAACTATGGCTACACCTTC. Protein: CASSAQGNYGYTF.

This clonotype turned up a few times. The DNA for the CDR3 is TGTGCCAGCTCTTCGGGCGGGGACACCTCTAACTATGGCTACACCTTC. Residues: CASSSGGDTSNYGYTF. The chain couples TRBV18 to TRBJ1-2; a weak D match, TRBD1 (6 bases). Germline CDR1 reads KGHSH; CDR2 reads LQKENI. V gave up 6 bases and J gave up 0 bases, with 17 bases separating them. The CDR3 totals 16 residues.

This clonotype has ten or more counts. The J gene is TRBJ1-2, the V gene TRBV2; D might be TRBD1 (6 bases). The CDR3 totals 13 residues. CDR1 and CDR2 from the germline V gene are SNHLY and FYNNEI. Trimming shortened V by 4 bases and J by 8 bases, and 14 bases separated the two germline ends. The CDR3 protein is CASSVLTGKGYTF. The CDR3 nucleotides are TGTGCCAGCAGTGTTCTGACAGGAAAAGGCTACACCTTC.

The V gene is TRBV5-6, the J gene TRBJ2-1; 9 bases line up with TRBD2. The germline V gene has CDR1 SGHDT and CDR2 YYEEEE. The CDR3 spans 17 residues. V dropped 4 bases and J dropped 5; count of bases not matched to a gene: 13. The DNA for the CDR3 is TGTGCCAGCAGCCCCAGGTGGCCAGCGGGGGGCCACAATGAGCAGTTCTTC. The encoded protein is CASSPRWPAGGHNEQFF.